The rows below give T cell receptor beta chains drawn from one sample of a study of shared clonotypes between healthy human individuals. The data were produced by immunoSEQ multiplex PCR, yet TCRdb's version contains in-frame clones alone and is incomplete. Found here are under 650,000 clones, 95% to 97% of them singletons; the top ten hold approximately 0.06%. Sequencing was performed on naive CD4+ T cells sorted from blood. Every receptor here comes from a woman aged 25 to 39 in good health. Both conserved end residues are part of each CDR3.

>TRBJ2-7|TRBV27
CAIGRNYEQYF
>TRBJ1-1|TRBV19
CASRTMRNTEAFF
>NA|TRBV7-8
CASSLRTESYEQYF
>TRBJ1-5|TRBV2
CASSEAPGPEEHF
>TRBJ2-6|TRBV28
CASTLGDGSSGANVLTF
>TRBJ2-1|TRBV29-1
CSVAQFQVNLYNEQFF
>TRBJ1-5|TRBV30
CAWSPPGLPNQPQHF
>TRBJ2-7|TRBV30
CAWVRVDEQYF
>TRBJ2-3|TRBV7-6
CASSRITDTQYF
>TRBJ1-4|TRBV5-1
CASSGQGVTNEKLFF
>TRBJ2-5|TRBV6-1
CASKGTSGGETQYF
>TRBJ2-7|TRBV5-4
CASSRRDYINEQYF
>TRBJ1-1|TRBV11-2
CASSPRTGGMNTEAFF
>TRBJ2-5|TRBV19
CASRDRRDGEETQYF
>TRBJ1-3|TRBV5-1
CASSLSSEGNTIYF
>TRBJ1-2|TRBV2
CASRKRGGTNYGYTF